This T cell receptor (beta chain) was recorded in a study of OX40 agonist ivuxolimab in advanced cancers. Study context: The group had a mean age of roughly 56 years, ranged from about 23 to 79, and was 82.7% male.

The germline CDR1 and CDR2 sequences are LGHNA and YNFKEQ. Trimming cost V 0 bases and J 4 bases, with 10 bases left between them. The CDR3 sequence is 15 residues long. On this clone itself: Its antigen remains unknown.

TCRdb's table, derived via immunoSEQ multiplex PCR, lists solely in-frame clones and lacks some. This sample has about 75,000 clones; around 83% occur once, and the top ten carry roughly 7.3%. Notes on the study in general: The mean number of expanded clones was higher in CD8+ T cells than in CD4+.

This sequence was found in an adult with an advanced solid tumor such as melanoma, head and neck, liver or kidney cancer. Specimen: CD4+ or CD8+ T cells sorted from blood, collected in a trial of the OX40 agonist ivuxolimab. This chain joins TRBV4-2 and TRBJ1-3, with no clear D. DNA of the CDR3: TGTGCCAGCAGCCAAGATCGAGTCCCGGGAAACACCATATATTTT. Protein sequence: CASSQDRVPGNTIYF.